Listed here is a single TCR beta chain. Original handling: Amplification of reference gene primers provided the estimated nucleated cell counts. The method was immunoSEQ multiplex PCR; TCRdb's version includes in-frame clones alone and lacks a portion of them. The V and J calls and clone size are taken from that table; D and trimming were inferred from the DNA. Altogether more than 250,000 clones are present, around 87% being singletons, with the ten largest covering around 1.7%. CDR1 is LGHDT, CDR2 YNNKEL, per germline (reference sequence). The CDR3 has 14 amino acids. Trimming took 1 base from V and 7 from J, leaving 11 bases between them. Participant ages covered roughly 18 to 89 years across 25 or so US areas. Donors were grouped by their self-reported clinical history. The data are from a study of blood T cell repertoires in COVID-19.

The TCR sequence derives from a young woman with acute COVID-19. Sequencing used PBMCs or T cells enriched from blood (not recorded which). V is TRBV3-1 (or the pseudogene TRBV3-2) and J is TRBJ1-5; D is ambiguous. In nucleotides, the CDR3 is TGTGCCAGCAGCCAAGGGACTGGACCCCAGCCCCAGCATTTT. It specifies CASSQGTGPQPQHF.